A single sample is the source of the 13 T cell receptor beta chains below, sequenced in a study of Graves' ophthalmopathy and Graves' hyperthyroidism. For repertoire sequencing, the TCR beta CDR3 regions were amplified from RNA transcripts. An opening RT-PCR round employed HTBI primers and preceded a second-round multiplex PCR. TCRdb called the multiplex PCR reads again in MiXCR, with one record for every CDR3 protein. Of about 480,000 distinct CDR3 sequences listed, under 15% are singletons. The sample was blood. These receptors originate from a woman under 40 with Graves' ophthalmopathy.

In this sample, this clonotype turned up many times. This chain uses TRBV12-3 or TRBV12-4 with TRBJ2-5; D may correspond to TRBD1 or TRBD2 (6 bases each). The ends were cut back, 1 base at V and 5 bases at J, with 11 bases in the middle. The length of the CDR3 is 14 residues. The CDR3 reads CASSLVRGVETQYF. CDR3 nucleotides: TGTGCCAGCAGTTTAGTGAGGGGGGTGGAGACCCAGTACTTC.

A word on this clonotype: The germline gene is not matched at one end of the junction; a read error may be the cause. V and J are TRBV6-1 and TRBJ2-5; a possible D gene is TRBD2 (7 bases). This CDR3 comprises 19 residues. Germline values: CDR1 MNHNS, CDR2 SASEGT. The CDR3 DNA reads as TGTGCCAGCAGTGAAGCGGGGGGGGGGCCCTATCAAGACCAAGAGACCCAGGACTTC. It specifies CASSEAGGGPYQDQETQDF.

This clonotype was counted many times. The chain joins TRBV6-5 to TRBJ2-7, with TRBD1 as a possible D gene (6 bases). The CDR3 extends over 14 amino acids. CDR1 and CDR2 (germline): MNHEY, SVGAGI. The V end lost 4 bases, the J end lost 5 bases, and 15 bases lay between the germline ends. The CDR3: CASSLVQGPHEQYF. Here the CDR3 DNA reads TGTGCCAGCAGTTTAGTACAGGGTCCCCACGAGCAGTACTTC.

The sample holds a few counts of this clonotype. V and J are TRBV30 and TRBJ1-2, with D perhaps TRBD1 (5 bases). Germline loops: CDR1 GTSNPN, CDR2 SVGIG (reference sequence). V dropped 2 bases and J dropped 7 bases, with 14 bases sitting between them. The CDR3 consists of 13 residues. CDR3: CAWSWTGTSGYTF. The CDR3 DNA follows: TGTGCCTGGAGTTGGACGGGGACTAGTGGCTACACCTTC.

This clonotype has a count of ten or more. This rearrangement joins TRBV6-1 to TRBJ1-2, with D unresolved. V was clipped by 1 base and J by 2 bases, with 8 bases between them. Germline CDR1 is MNHNS and CDR2 is SASEGT. The CDR3 sequence is 14 residues long. CDR3 nucleotide sequence: TGTGCCAGCAGTGAAGGGGTAGGGAACTATGGCTACACCTTC. It translates to CASSEGVGNYGYTF.

This clonotype was seen only a few times. Being one base from a much bigger clone, this may be a read error. This chain uses TRBV30 with TRBJ1-1; D gene ambiguous. This CDR3 is 13 amino acids long. In germline, CDR1 is GTSNPN, CDR2 SVGIG (reference sequence). CDR3 loop: CAWSSSVNTEACF. The CDR3 nucleotides read TGTGCCTGGAGTTCCTCGGTGAACACTGAAGCTTGCTTT.

This clonotype was picked up many times. This sequence joins TRBV27 and TRBJ1-5, with a possible D match to TRBD1 (5 bases). The V end was cut by 6 bases, the J end by 3 bases, with 12 bases between. This CDR3 comprises 14 residues. Germline lookup yields CDR1 MNHEY and CDR2 SMNVEV (reference sequence). Here the CDR3 reads CASSPEGYNQPQHF. CDR3 sequence (DNA): TGTGCCAGCAGCCCCGAGGGGTACAATCAGCCCCAGCATTTT.

The rearrangement uses TRBV4-1 and TRBJ2-2; either TRBD1 or TRBD2 may supply D (5 bases each). V was cut by 1 base and J by 5 bases, with 14 bases left in between. This CDR3 is 16 amino acids long. Germline assignment: CDR1 MGHRA and CDR2 YSYEKL. CDR3 sequence reads: CASSQVMGRGTGELFF. Here the CDR3 DNA reads TGCGCCAGCAGCCAAGTAATGGGGCGAGGGACCGGGGAGCTGTTTTTT.

This clonotype was seen repeatedly, ten times or more. The chain has TRBV6-1 and TRBJ2-3; D is unclear. The CDR3 covers 14 residues. Germline V lookup: CDR1 MNHNS, CDR2 SASEGT. With 7 bases removed from V and 2 bases from J, the gap between germline ends came to 13 bases. DNA of the CDR3: TGTGCCAGCAAAATGGGAATTTCCACAGATACGCAGTATTTT. This encodes CASKMGISTDTQYF.

The rearrangement joins TRBV6-2 or TRBV6-3 to TRBJ1-5; weak D call: TRBD1 (5 bases). Trimming cost V 5 bases and J 6 bases, with 14 bases left between them. There are 14 residues in the CDR3. CDR1 and CDR2 from the germline V gene are MNHEY and SVGEGT. CDR3 nucleotide sequence: TGTGCCAGCAGTGACCGGGGCTACTTTCAGCCCCAGCATTTT. As protein: CASSDRGYFQPQHF.

The chain is built from TRBV28 and TRBJ1-1, with 7 bases identical to TRBD1. CDR3 length: 15 amino acids. V trimming: 10 bases; J trimming: 6 bases; junction bases outside the gene matches: 17. Germline CDR1 is MDHEN and CDR2 is SYDVKM. As DNA, the CDR3 is TGTGCCACCTACAGGGGACGAACAAGTTCGGCTGAAGCTTTCTTT. The encoded protein is CATYRGRTSSAEAFF.

Note on this clonotype: A read error is possible here, since a much larger clone lies one base away. This chain joins TRBV28 and TRBJ2-7; 9 nucleotides line up with TRBD1. Germline assignment: CDR1 MDHEN and CDR2 SYDVKM. The length of the CDR3 is 15 residues. The CDR3 nucleotides read TGTGCCAGCAGTTTAGGGAACAGGGGGCGATACGGGCAGTACTTC. As protein: CASSLGNRGRYGQYF.

This clonotype was observed many times. One end of the junction does not line up with germline, which may come from a read error. This chain uses TRBV28 with TRBJ2-4; D gene ambiguous. The CDR3 runs to 15 residues. Germline V gives CDR1 MDHEN, CDR2 SYDVKM. The CDR3 DNA reads as TGTGCCAGCAGTTCCCTGGCGACCCTTGAAGGCATTAAGTACTTC. Translating gives CASSSLATLEGIKYF.